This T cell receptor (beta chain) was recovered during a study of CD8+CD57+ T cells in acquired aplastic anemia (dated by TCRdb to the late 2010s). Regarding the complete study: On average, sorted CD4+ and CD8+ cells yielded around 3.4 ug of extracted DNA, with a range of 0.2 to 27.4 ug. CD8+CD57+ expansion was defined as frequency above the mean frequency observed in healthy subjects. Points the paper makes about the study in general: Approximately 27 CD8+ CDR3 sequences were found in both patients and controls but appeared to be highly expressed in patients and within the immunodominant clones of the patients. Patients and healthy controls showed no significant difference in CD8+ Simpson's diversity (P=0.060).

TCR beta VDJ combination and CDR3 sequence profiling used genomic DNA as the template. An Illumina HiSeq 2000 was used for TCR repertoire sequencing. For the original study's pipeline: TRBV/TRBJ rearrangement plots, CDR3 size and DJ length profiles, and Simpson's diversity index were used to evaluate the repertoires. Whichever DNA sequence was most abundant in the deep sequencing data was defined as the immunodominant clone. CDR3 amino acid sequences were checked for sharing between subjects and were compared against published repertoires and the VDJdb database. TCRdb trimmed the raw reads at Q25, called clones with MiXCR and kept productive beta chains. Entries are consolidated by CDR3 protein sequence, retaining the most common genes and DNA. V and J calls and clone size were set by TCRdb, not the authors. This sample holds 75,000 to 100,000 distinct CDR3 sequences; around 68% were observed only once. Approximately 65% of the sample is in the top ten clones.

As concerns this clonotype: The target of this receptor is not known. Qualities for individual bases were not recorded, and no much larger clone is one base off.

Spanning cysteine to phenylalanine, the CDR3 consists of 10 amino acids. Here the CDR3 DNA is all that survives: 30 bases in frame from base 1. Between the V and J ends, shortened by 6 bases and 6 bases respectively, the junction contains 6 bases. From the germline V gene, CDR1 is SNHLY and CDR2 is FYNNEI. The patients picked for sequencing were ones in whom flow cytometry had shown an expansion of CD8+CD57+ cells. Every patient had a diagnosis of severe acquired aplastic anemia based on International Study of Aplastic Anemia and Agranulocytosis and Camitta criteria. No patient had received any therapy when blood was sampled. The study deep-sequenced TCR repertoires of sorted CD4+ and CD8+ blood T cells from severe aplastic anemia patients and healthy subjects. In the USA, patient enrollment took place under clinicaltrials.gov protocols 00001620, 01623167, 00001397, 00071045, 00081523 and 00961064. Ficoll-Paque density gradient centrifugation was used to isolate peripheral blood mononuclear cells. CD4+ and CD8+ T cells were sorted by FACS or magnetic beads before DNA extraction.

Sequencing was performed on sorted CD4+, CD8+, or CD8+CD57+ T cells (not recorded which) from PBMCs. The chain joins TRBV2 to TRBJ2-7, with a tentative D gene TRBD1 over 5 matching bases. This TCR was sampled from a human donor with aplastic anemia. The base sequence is TGTGCCAGCAGAGGGGTCGAGCAGTACTTC. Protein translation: CASRGVEQYF.